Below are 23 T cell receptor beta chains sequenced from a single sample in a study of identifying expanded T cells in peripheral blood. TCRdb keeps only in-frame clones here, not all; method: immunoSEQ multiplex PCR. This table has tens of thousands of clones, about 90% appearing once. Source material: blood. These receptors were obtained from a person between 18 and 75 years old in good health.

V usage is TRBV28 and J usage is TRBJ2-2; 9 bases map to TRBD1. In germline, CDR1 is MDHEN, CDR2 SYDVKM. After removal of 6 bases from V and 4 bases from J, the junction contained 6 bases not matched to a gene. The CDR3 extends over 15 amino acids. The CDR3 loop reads CASRSQGASTGELFF. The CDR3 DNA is TGTGCCAGCAGATCACAGGGGGCGAGCACCGGGGAGCTGTTTTTT. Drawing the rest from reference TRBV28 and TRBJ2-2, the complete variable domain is DVKVTQSSRYLVKRTGEKVFLECVQDMDHENMFWYRQDPGLGLRLIYFSYDVKMKEKGDIPEGYSVSREKKERFSLILESASTNQTSMYLCASRSQGASTGELFFGEGSRLTVL.

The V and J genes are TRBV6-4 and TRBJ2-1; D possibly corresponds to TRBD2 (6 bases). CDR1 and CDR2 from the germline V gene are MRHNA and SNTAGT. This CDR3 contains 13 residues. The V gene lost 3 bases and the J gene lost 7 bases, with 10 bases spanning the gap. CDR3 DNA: TGTGCCAGCAGTGAGACTAGTACTAATGAGCAGTTCTTC. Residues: CASSETSTNEQFF.

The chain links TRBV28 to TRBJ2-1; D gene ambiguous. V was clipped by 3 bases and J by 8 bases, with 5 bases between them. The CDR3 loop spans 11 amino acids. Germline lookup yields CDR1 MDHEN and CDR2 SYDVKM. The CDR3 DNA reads TGTGCCAGCAGTTTTAGACATGAGCAGTTCTTC. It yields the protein CASSFRHEQFF.

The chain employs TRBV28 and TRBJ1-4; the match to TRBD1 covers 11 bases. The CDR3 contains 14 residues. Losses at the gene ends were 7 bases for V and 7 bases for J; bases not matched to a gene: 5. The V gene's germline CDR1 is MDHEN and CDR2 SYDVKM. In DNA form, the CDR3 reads TGTGCCAGCACCTGGGACAGGGGGTTTGAAAAACTGTTTTTT. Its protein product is CASTWDRGFEKLFF.

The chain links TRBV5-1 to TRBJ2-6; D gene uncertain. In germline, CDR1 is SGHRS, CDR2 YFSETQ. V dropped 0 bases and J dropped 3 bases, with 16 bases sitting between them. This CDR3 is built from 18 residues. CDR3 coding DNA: TGCGCCAGCAGCTTGGTCCCTACGGACCGAGGTGGGGCCAACGTCCTGACTTTC. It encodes CASSLVPTDRGGANVLTF.

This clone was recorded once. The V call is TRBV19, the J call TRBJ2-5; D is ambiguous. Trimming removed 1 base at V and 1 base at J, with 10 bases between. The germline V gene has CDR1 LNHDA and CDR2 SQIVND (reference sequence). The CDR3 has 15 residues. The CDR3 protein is CASSIGLPGQETQYF. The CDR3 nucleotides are TGTGCCAGTAGTATAGGCCTCCCAGGCCAAGAGACCCAGTACTTC.

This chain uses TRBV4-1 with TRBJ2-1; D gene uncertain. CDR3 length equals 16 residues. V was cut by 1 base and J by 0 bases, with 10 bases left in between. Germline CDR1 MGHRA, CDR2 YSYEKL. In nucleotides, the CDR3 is TGCGCCAGCAGCCAAGTCGACTTAGTCTCCTACAATGAGCAGTTCTTC. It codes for CASSQVDLVSYNEQFF.

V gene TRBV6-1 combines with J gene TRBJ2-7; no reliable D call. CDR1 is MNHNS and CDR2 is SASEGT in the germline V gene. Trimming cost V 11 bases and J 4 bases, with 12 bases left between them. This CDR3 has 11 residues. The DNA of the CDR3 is TGTGCCGGCGGTTCGGGTTACGAGCAGTACTTC. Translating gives CAGGSGYEQYF.

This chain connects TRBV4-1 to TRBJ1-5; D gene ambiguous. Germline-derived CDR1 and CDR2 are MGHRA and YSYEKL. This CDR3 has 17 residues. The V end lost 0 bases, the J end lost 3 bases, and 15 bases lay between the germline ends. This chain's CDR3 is CASSQEPGTVINQPQHF. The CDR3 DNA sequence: TGCGCCAGCAGCCAAGAACCGGGAACGGTCATCAATCAGCCCCAGCATTTT.

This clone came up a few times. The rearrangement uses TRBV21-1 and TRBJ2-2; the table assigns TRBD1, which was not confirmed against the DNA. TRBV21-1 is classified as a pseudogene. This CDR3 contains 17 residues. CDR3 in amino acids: CASSKVQAGVLTGELFF. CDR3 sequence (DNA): TGTGCCAGCAGCAAAGTTCAGGCAGGGGTATTAACCGGGGAGCTGTTTTTT.

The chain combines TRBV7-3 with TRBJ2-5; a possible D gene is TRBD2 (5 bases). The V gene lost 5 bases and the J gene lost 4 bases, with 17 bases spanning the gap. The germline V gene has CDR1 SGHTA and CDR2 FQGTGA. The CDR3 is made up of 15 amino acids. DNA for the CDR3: TGTGCCAGCAGCACCGGACTCCTTCAAGCAGAGACCCAGTACTTC. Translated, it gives CASSTGLLQAETQYF.

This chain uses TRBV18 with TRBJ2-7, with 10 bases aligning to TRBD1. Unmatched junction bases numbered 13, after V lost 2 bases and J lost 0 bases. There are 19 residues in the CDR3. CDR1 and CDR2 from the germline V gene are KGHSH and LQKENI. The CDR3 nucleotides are TGTGCCAGCTCACCAAGCTCGAGATTGACAGGGGGCCACTCCTACGAGCAGTACTTC. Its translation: CASSPSSRLTGGHSYEQYF.

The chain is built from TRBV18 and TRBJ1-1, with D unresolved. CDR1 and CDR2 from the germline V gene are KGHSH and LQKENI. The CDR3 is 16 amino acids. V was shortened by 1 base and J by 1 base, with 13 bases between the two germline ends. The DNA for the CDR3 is TGTGCCAGCTCACCACTTCAGGCGACGACGAACACTGAAGCTTTCTTT. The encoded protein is CASSPLQATTNTEAFF.

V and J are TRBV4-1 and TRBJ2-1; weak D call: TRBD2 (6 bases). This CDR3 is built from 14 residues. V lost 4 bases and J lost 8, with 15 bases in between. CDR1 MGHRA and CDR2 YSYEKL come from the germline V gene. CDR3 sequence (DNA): TGCGCCAGCAGCCCGCCGGAGGGGTGGGATGAGCAGTTCTTC. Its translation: CASSPPEGWDEQFF.

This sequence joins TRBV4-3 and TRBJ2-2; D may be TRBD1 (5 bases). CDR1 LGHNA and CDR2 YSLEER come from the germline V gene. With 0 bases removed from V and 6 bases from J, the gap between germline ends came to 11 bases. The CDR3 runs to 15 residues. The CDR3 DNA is TGCGCCAGCAGCCAAGAAGGGGCGGTGGCCGGGGAGCTGTTTTTT. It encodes CASSQEGAVAGELFF.

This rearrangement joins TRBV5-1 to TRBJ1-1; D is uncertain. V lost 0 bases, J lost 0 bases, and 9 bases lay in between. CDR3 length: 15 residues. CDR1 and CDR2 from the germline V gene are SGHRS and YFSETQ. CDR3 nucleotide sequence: TGCGCCAGCAGCTTGGAAGTCACCATGAACACTGAAGCTTTCTTT. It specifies CASSLEVTMNTEAFF.

CDR3 sequence reads: CASSEAGTNYGYTF. The CDR3 DNA follows: TGTGCCAGCAGTGAGGCAGGGACTAACTATGGCTACACCTTC. This chain links TRBV6-1 with TRBJ1-2; TRBD1 is a possible D gene (5 bases). Trimming stripped 3 bases from V and 0 bases from J, with 8 bases between. The germline CDR1 and CDR2 sequences are MNHNS and SASEGT. The CDR3 runs 14 residues.

The CDR3 DNA reads as TGCGCCAGCAGCTTGGACAGGGGAGCGGGGGAGCTGTTTTTT. Its protein is CASSLDRGAGELFF. The chain carries TRBV5-1 and TRBJ2-2, with TRBD1 matching 7 bases. Trimming cost V 0 bases and J 8 bases; bases outside gene matches: 4. The CDR3 has 14 amino acids. Germline V gene sequence: CDR1 SGHRS, CDR2 YFSETQ.

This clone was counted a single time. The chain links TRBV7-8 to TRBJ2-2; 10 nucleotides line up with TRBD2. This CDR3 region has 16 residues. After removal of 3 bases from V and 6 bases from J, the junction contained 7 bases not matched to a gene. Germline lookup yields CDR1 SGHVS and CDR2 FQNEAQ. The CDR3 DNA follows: TGTGCCAGCAGCTTTACTAGCGGGACCCCAGCCGGGGAGCTGTTTTTT. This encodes CASSFTSGTPAGELFF.

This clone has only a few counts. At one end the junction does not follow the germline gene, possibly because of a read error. In nucleotides, the CDR3 is TGTGCCAGCAGCTTAGGTGGTGGTAGCGGGGGGCCTCTGGACTTC. Protein product: CASSLGGGSGGPLDF. The chain couples TRBV7-2 to TRBJ2-7; 10 nucleotides match TRBD2. This CDR3 region has 15 residues. The germline CDR1 and CDR2 sequences are SGHTA and FQGNSA.

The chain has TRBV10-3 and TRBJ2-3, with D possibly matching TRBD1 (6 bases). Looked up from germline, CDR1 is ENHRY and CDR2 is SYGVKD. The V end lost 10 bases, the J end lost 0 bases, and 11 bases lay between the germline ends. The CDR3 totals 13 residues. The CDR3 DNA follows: TGTGCCACCAGGGGCGGTAGCACAGATACGCAGTATTTT. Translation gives CATRGGSTDTQYF.

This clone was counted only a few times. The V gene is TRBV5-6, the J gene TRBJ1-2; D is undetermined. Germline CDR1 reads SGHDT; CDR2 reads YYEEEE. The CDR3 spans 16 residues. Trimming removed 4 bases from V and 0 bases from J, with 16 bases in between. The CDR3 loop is CASSPDLGLSNYGYTF. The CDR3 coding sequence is TGTGCCAGCAGCCCGGACCTCGGGCTTTCTAACTATGGCTACACCTTC.

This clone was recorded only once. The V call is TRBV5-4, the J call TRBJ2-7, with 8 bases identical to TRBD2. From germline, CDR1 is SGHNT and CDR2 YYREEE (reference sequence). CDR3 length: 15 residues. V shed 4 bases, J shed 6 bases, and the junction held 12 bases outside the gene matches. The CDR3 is CASSKTPGLGFEQYF. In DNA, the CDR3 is TGTGCCAGCAGCAAAACACCGGGACTAGGATTCGAGCAGTACTTC.